The next 2 T cell receptor beta chains were all read from a single sample in a study of blood T cell repertoires in COVID-19. Method: immunoSEQ multiplex PCR; TCRdb's copy keeps in-frame clones and lacks some. The profile shows over 130,000 clones, roughly 88% of them singletons. Sequenced: peripheral blood. Source of these receptors: a human donor in a cohort sampled during active COVID-19.

This clone has only one observation. This chain links TRBV3-1 (or the pseudogene TRBV3-2) with TRBJ1-6; TRBD1 aligns across 7 bases. Germline CDR1 and CDR2: LGHDT and YNNKEL (reference sequence). This CDR3 is built from 14 residues. Unmatched junction bases numbered 6, after V lost 4 bases and J lost 9 bases. DNA of the CDR3: TGTGCCAGCAGCCTTACAGGGGCGAGTTCACCCCTCCACTTT. This translates into CASSLTGASSPLHF.

The chain is built from TRBV7-2 and TRBJ2-3; the D gene is possibly TRBD2 (6 bases). From germline, CDR1 is SGHTA and CDR2 FQGNSA. V was shortened by 1 base and J by 2 bases, with 16 bases between the two germline ends. The CDR3 is 17 amino acids. The CDR3 nucleotides are TGTGCCAGCAGCTTAGAAGGTAGCGGTCCACTCACAGATACGCAGTATTTT. Encoded protein: CASSLEGSGPLTDTQYF.